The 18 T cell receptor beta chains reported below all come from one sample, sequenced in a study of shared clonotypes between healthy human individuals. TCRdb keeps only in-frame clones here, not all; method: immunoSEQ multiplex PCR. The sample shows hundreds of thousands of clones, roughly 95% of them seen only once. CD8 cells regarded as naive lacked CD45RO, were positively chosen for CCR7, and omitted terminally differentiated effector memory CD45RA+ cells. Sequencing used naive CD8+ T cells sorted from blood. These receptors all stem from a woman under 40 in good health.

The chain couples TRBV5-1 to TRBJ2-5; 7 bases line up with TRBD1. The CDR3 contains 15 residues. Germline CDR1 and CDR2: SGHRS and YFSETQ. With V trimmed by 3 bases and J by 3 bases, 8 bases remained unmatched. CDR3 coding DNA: TGCGCCAGCAGCTCCGGGGTAGGGGGCGAAGAGACCCAGTACTTC. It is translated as CASSSGVGGEETQYF.

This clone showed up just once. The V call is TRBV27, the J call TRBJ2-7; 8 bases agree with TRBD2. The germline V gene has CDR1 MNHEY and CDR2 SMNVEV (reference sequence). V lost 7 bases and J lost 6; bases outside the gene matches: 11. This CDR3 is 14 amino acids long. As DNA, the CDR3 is TGTGCCAGCAACAGCGGGGGTGGGGGTCCCGAGCAGTACTTC. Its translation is CASNSGGGGPEQYF.

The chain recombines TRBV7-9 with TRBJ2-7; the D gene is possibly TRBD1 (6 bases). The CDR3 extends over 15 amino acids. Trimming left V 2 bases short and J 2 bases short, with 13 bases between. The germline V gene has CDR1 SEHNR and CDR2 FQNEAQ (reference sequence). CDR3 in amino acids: CASSLSAGDPYEQYF. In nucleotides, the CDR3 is TGTGCCAGCAGCTTATCCGCAGGGGACCCCTACGAGCAGTACTTC.

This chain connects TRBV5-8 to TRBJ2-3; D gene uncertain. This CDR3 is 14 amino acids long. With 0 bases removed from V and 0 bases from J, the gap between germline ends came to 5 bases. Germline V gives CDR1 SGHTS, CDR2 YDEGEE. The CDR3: CASSLASSTDTQYF. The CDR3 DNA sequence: TGTGCCAGCAGCTTGGCGTCTAGCACAGATACGCAGTATTTT. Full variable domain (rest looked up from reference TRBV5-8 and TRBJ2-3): EAGVTQSPTHLIKTRGQQATLRCSPISGHTSVYWYQQALGLGLQFLLWYDEGEERNRGNFPPRFSGRQFPNYSSELNVNALELEDSALYLCASSLASSTDTQYFGPGTRLTVL.

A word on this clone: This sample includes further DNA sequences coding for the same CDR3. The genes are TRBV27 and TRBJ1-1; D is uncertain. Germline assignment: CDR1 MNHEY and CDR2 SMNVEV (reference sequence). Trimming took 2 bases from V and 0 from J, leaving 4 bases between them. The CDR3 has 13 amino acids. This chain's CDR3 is CASSLTVNTEAFF. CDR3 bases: TGTGCCAGCAGTTTAACGGTGAACACTGAAGCTTTCTTT.

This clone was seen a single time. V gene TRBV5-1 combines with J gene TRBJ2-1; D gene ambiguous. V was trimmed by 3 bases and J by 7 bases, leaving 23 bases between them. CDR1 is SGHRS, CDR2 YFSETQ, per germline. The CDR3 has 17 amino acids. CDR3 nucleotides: TGCGCCAGCAGCTCCGACCTTCTGATCTCCTCTGGGAATGAGCAGTTCTTC. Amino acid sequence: CASSSDLLISSGNEQFF.

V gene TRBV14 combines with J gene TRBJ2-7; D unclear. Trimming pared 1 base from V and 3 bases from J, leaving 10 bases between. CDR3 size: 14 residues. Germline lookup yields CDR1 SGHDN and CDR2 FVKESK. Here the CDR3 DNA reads TGTGCCAGCAGCCAAGGTCTCTCCATCTACGAGCAGTACTTC. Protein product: CASSQGLSIYEQYF.

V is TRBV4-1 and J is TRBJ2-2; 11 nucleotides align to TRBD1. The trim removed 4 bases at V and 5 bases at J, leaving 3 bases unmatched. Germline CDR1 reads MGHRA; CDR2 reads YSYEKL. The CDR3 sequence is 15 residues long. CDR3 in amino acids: CASSPGQGGTGELFF. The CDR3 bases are TGCGCCAGCAGCCCGGGACAGGGGGGGACCGGGGAGCTGTTTTTT.

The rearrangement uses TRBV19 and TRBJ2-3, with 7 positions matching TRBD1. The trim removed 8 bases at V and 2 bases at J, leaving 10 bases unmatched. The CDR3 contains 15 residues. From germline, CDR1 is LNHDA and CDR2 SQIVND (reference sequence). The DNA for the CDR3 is TGTGCCAGTCGCCCTCTACAGGGGAACACAGATACGCAGTATTTT. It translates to CASRPLQGNTDTQYF.

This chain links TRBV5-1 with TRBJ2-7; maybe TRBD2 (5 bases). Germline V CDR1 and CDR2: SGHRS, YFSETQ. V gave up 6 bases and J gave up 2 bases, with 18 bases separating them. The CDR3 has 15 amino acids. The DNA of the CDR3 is TGCGCCAGCACCCCGGCGACGGGGAAGGCCTACGAGCAGTACTTC. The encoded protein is CASTPATGKAYEQYF.

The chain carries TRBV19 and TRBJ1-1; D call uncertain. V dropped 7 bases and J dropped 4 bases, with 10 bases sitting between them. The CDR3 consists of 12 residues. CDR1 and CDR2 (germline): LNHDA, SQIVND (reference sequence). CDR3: CASKFYGTEAFF. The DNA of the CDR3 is TGTGCCAGTAAGTTTTATGGCACTGAAGCTTTCTTT.

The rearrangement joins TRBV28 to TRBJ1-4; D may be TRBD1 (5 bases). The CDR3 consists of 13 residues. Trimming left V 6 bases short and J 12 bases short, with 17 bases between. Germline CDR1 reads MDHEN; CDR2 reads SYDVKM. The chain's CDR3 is CASRFHGGEELFF. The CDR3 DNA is TGTGCCAGCAGATTCCACGGGGGTGAGGAACTGTTTTTT.

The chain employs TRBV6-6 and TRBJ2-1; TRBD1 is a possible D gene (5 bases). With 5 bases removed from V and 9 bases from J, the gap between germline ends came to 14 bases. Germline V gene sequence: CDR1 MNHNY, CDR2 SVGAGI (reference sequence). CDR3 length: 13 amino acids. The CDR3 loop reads CASSVTRVTEQFF. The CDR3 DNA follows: TGTGCCAGCAGTGTTACCAGGGTGACTGAGCAGTTCTTC.

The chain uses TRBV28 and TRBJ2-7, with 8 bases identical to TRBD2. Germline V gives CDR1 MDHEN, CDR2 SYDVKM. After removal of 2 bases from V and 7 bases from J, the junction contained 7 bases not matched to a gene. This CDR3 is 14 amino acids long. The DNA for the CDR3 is TGTGCCAGCAGTTTAGGGCGGGGGGCCAGAGAGCAGTACTTC. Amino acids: CASSLGRGAREQYF.

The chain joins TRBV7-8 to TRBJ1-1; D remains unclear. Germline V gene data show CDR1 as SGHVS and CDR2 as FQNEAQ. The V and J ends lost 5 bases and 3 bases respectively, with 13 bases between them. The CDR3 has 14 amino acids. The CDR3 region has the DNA TGTGCCAGCAGCCCCGCATCGGGAGACACTGAAGCTTTCTTT. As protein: CASSPASGDTEAFF.

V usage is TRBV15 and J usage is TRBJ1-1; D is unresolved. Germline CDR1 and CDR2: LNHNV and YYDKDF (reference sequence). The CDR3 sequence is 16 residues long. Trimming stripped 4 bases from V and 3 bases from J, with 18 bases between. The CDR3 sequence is CATSMLGLGRDTEAFF. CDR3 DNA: TGTGCCACCAGCATGTTGGGCCTCGGACGGGACACTGAAGCTTTCTTT.

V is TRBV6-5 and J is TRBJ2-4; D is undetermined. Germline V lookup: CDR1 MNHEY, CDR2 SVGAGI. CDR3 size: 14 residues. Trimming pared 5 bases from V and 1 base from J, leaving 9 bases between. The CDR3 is CASSPLGAKNIQYF. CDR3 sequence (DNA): TGTGCCAGCAGTCCCCTGGGGGCCAAAAACATTCAGTACTTC.

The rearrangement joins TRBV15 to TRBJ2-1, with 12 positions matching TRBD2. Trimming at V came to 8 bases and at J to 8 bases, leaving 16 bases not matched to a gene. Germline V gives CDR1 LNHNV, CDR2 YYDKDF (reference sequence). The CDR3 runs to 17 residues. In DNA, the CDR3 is TGTGCCACCTCAGTTGGCCTAGCGGGAGGGTGGGGACATGAGCAGTTCTTC. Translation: CATSVGLAGGWGHEQFF.